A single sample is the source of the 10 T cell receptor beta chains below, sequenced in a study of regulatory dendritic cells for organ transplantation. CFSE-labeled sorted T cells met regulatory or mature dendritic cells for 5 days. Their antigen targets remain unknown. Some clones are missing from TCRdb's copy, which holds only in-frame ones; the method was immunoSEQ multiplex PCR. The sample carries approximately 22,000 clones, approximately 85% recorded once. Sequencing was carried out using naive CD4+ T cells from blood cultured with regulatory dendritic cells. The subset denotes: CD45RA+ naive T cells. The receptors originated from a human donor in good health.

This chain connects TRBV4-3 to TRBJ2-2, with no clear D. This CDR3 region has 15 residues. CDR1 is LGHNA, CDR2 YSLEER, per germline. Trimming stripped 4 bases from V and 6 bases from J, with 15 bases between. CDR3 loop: CASSPLAAAPGELFF. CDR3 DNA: TGCGCCAGCAGCCCCCTGGCGGCGGCCCCCGGGGAGCTGTTTTTT.

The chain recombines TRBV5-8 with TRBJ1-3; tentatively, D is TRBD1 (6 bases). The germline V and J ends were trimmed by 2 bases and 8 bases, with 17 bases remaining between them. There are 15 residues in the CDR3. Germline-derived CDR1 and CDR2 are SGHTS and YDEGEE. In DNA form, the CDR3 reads TGTGCCAGCAGCTTAGGACAGTTCCCGCTCGACACCATATATTTT. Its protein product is CASSLGQFPLDTIYF. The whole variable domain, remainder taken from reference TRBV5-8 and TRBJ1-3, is EAGVTQSPTHLIKTRGQQATLRCSPISGHTSVYWYQQALGLGLQFLLWYDEGEERNRGNFPPRFSGRQFPNYSSELNVNALELEDSALYLCASSLGQFPLDTIYFGEGSWLTVV.

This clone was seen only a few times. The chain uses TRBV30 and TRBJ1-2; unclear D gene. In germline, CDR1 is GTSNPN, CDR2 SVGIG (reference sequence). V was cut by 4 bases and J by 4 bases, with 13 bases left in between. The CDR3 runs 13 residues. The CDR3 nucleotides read TGTGCCTGGACTTCTAGGGAGATCTATGGCTACACCTTC. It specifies CAWTSREIYGYTF.

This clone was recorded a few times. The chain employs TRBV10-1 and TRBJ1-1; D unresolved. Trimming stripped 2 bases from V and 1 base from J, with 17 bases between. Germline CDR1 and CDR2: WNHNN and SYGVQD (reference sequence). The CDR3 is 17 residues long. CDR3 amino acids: CASSEKGPPWRNTEAFF. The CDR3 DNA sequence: TGCGCCAGCAGTGAGAAGGGTCCCCCTTGGAGGAACACTGAAGCTTTCTTT.

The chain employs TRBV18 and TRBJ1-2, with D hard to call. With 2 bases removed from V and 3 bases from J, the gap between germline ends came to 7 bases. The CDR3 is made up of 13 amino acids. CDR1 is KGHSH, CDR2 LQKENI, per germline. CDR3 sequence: CASSPSTDYGYTF. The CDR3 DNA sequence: TGTGCCAGCTCACCAAGCACGGACTATGGCTACACCTTC.

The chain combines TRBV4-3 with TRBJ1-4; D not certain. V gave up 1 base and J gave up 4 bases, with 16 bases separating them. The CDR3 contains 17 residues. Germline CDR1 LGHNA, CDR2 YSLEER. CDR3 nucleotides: TGCGCCAGCAGCCAAGGGCGTGGTCACTCCCTTAATGAAAAACTGTTTTTT. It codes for CASSQGRGHSLNEKLFF.

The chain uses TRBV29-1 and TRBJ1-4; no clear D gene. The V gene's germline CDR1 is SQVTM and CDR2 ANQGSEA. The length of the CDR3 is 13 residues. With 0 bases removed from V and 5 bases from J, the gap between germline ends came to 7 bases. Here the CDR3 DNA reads TGCAGCGTTGAAGAGGGGTGGAATGAAAAACTGTTTTTT. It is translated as CSVEEGWNEKLFF.

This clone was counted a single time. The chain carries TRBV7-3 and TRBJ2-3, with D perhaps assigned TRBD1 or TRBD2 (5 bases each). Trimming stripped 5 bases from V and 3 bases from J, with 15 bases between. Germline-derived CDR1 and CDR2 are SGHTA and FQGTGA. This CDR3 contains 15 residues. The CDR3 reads CASSPNRGVTDTQYF. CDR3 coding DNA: TGTGCCAGCAGCCCCAATAGAGGGGTAACAGATACGCAGTATTTT.

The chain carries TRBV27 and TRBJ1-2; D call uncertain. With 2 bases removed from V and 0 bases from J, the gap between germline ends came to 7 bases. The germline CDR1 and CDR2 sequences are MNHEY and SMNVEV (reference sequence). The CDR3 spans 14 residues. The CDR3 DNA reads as TGTGCCAGCAGTTTAAAAGGATCTAACTATGGCTACACCTTC. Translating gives CASSLKGSNYGYTF.

The CDR3: CASSLGGGAGYNEQFF. The CDR3 DNA reads as TGTGCCAGCAGCTTAGGTGGGGGTGCGGGTTACAATGAGCAGTTCTTC. The chain couples TRBV7-3 to TRBJ2-1; D tentatively reads TRBD1 or TRBD2 (5 bases each). Deletions cut 2 bases from V and 4 bases from J, with 15 bases between. Germline V gives CDR1 SGHTA, CDR2 FQGTGA. This CDR3 has 16 amino acids.